The present T cell receptor beta chain was sequenced within a study of T-cell reconstitution after alpha-beta-depleted transplantation in children. As to this clonotype: Its antigen is unidentified.

The CDR3 is 15 residues long. V lost 6 bases and J lost 0, with 14 bases in between. Findings and caveats of the study: Several hundred expanded graft clones reportedly supplied alpha-beta T cells about two months after transplant. From surviving recipient T cells and thymic progenitors came the high day-60 TCRbeta diversity observed in some patients. After one year, T-cell counts and TCRbeta diversity mostly came from new T cells.

Unique molecular identifiers tagged the TCRbeta library. TCRdb called the PCR reads again in MiXCR, with one record for every CDR3 protein. In the table there are 700,000 to 950,000 distinct CDR3 sequences, about 15% of which are singletons. The TCR comes from a male patient younger than 18 who had a stem cell transplant for acute lymphoblastic leukemia, so the T cells may come from the graft donor. V is TRBV12-3 or TRBV12-4 and J is TRBJ1-2; weak D call: TRBD1 (6 bases). Material: PBMCs, mostly from graft donor cells, obtained 360 days after TCRalphabeta/CD19-depleted stem cell transplant. The CDR3 region is CASRLTGRANYGYTF. DNA for the CDR3: TGTGCCAGCAGGCTGACAGGAAGAGCTAACTATGGCTACACCTTC.